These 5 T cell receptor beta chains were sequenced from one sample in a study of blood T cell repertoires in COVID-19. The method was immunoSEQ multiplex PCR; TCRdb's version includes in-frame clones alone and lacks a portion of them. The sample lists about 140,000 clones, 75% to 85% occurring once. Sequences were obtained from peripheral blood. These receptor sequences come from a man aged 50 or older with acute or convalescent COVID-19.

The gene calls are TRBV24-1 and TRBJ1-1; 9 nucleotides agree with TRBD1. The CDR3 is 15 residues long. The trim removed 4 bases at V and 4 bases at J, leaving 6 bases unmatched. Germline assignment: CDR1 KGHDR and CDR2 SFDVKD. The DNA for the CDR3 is TGTGCCACCAGTGAAGGGACAGGGCGGCGCACTGAAGCTTTCTTT. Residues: CATSEGTGRRTEAFF.

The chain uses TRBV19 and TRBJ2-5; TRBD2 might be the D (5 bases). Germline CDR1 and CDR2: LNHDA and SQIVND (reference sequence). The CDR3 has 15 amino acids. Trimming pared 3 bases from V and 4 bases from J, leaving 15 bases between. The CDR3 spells CASSIQGLKGETQYF. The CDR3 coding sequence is TGTGCCAGTAGTATCCAAGGACTCAAGGGAGAGACCCAGTACTTC. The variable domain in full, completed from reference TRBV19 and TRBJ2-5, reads DGGITQSPKYLFRKEGQNVTLSCEQNLNHDAMYWYRQDPGQGLRLIYYSQIVNDFQKGDIAEGYSVSREKKESFPLTVTSAQKNPTAFYLCASSIQGLKGETQYFGPGTRLLVL.

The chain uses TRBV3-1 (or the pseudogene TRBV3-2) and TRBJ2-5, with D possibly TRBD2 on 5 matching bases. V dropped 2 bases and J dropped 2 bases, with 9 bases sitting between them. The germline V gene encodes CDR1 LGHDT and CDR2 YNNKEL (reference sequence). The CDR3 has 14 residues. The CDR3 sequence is CASSQSSGQETQYF. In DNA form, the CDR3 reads TGTGCCAGCAGCCAATCCTCGGGACAAGAGACCCAGTACTTC.

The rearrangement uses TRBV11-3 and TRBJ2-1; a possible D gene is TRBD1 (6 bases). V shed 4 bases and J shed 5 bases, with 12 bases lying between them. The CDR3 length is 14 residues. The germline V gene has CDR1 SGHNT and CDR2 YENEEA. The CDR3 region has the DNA TGTGCCAGCAGCTCGACAGGAACGGACAATGAGCAGTTCTTC. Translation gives CASSSTGTDNEQFF. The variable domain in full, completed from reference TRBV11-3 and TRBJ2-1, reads EAGVVQSPRYKIIEKKQPVAFWCNPISGHNTLYWYLQNLGQGPELLIRYENEEAVDDSQLPKDRFSAERLKGVDSTLKIQPAELGDSAVYLCASSSTGTDNEQFFGPGTRLTVL.

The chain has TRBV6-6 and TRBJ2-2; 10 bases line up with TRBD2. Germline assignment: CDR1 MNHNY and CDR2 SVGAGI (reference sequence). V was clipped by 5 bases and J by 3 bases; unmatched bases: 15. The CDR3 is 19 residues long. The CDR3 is CASSPQRSGGAFDTGELFF. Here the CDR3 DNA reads TGTGCCAGCAGTCCCCAGAGAAGCGGGGGGGCCTTTGACACCGGGGAGCTGTTTTTT.